Below are 19 T cell receptor beta chains sequenced from a single sample in a study of read filtering for tumor transcriptome and immune sequencing. Molecular barcoded adaptors covering alpha/delta and beta/gamma chains were used on approximately 400 ng RNA. TCRdb passed the reads through MiXCR, listing each CDR3 protein once. The data hold about 50,000 distinct CDR3 sequences, with around 19% observed a single time. The source material was a population of CD138-negative cells sorted from bone marrow. The receptors were gathered from a donor at least 40 years old with multiple myeloma.

This clonotype was detected ten times or more. The V call is TRBV7-2, the J call TRBJ1-6, with 8 bases matching TRBD1. With V trimmed by 4 bases and J by 8 bases, 7 bases remained unmatched. The CDR3 contains 15 residues. Per germline, CDR1 SGHTA and CDR2 FQGNSA. The DNA for the CDR3 is TGTGCCAGCAGCTCAAGACAGGGGTATTATTCACCCCTCCACTTT. Encoded protein: CASSSRQGYYSPLHF.

This clonotype has at least ten counts. As DNA, the CDR3 is TGTGCCAGCAGCTTACAGGCGAACGCGAACACCGGGGAGCTGTTTTTT. This translates into CASSLQANANTGELFF. The genes are TRBV7-2 and TRBJ2-2; no firm D call. Germline V gene lookup returns CDR1 SGHTA and CDR2 FQGNSA. V was trimmed by 2 bases and J by 0 bases, leaving 10 bases between them. The CDR3 has 16 residues.

This clonotype has a count of ten or more. This chain connects TRBV12-5 to TRBJ2-1, with 12 bases that match TRBD2. Germline values: CDR1 LGHNT, CDR2 FRNRAP. The V gene end was trimmed by 6 bases and the J gene end by 5 bases; junction bases not matched to a gene: 14. This CDR3 contains 18 residues. The CDR3 loop reads CASGPQSLAGGVNNEQFF. In DNA form, the CDR3 reads TGTGCTAGTGGCCCCCAGTCACTAGCGGGAGGAGTGAACAATGAGCAGTTCTTC.

This clonotype was seen ten or more times. V gene TRBV12-3 or TRBV12-4 combines with J gene TRBJ1-4; perhaps TRBD1 as D (6 bases). The CDR3 totals 14 residues. Trimming pared 6 bases from V and 5 bases from J, leaving 13 bases between. CDR3 nucleotides: TGTGCCAGCAGAAAGCAGGGGTCAAATGAAAAACTGTTTTTT. It encodes CASRKQGSNEKLFF.

Many counts were recorded for this clonotype. The J gene is TRBJ2-6, the V gene TRBV5-1, with D perhaps matching TRBD2 (5 bases). V lost 0 bases and J 2 bases, leaving 6 bases between the germline ends. CDR3 length: 15 amino acids. Per germline, CDR1 SGHRS and CDR2 YFSETQ. CDR3 in DNA: TGCGCCAGCAGCTTGGGGACTGCTGGGGCCAACGTCCTGACTTTC. Translated, it gives CASSLGTAGANVLTF.

In its sample, this clonotype was seen many times. CDR3 residues: CAWTLRGTEAFF. Here the CDR3 DNA reads TGTGCCTGGACCTTACGGGGTACTGAAGCTTTCTTT. V gene TRBV30 combines with J gene TRBJ1-1; D not resolved. The germline CDR1 and CDR2 sequences are GTSNPN and SVGIG (reference sequence). The CDR3 covers 12 residues. Trimming stripped 4 bases from V and 5 bases from J, with 11 bases between.

Many counts were recorded for this clonotype. A single base separates this from a much larger clone, so it may be a read error. This sequence joins TRBV28 and TRBJ2-2, with TRBD2 as a possible D gene (5 bases). The V end lost 6 bases, the J end lost 4 bases, and 12 bases lay between the germline ends. The CDR3 spans 14 residues. The germline CDR1 and CDR2 sequences are MDHEN and SYDVKM. DNA for the CDR3: TGTGCCAGCAGCCCAGGCGGGCCCACCGGGGAGCTGTTTTTT. Protein product: CASSPGGPTGELFF.

The gene calls are TRBV7-9 and TRBJ2-6, with 9 bases matching TRBD1. CDR3 length: 15 residues. From germline, CDR1 is SEHNR and CDR2 FQNEAQ (reference sequence). Trimming at V came to 1 base and at J to 9 bases, leaving 4 bases not matched to a gene. The CDR3 nucleotides are TGTGCCAGCAGCTTAGTGGGACAGGGCTTCAACGTCCTGACTTTC. Translation: CASSLVGQGFNVLTF.

Ten or more counts support this clonotype. This chain links TRBV18 with TRBJ1-4; D is uncertain. Germline CDR1 is KGHSH and CDR2 is LQKENI. CDR3 length: 12 residues. The ends were cut back, 5 bases at V and 8 bases at J, with 9 bases in the middle. The CDR3 region is CASSGAGEKLFF. The CDR3 DNA is TGTGCCAGCTCAGGCGCGGGGGAAAAACTGTTTTTT.

Concerning this clonotype: The junction departs from the called germline gene at one end, perhaps through a read error. The chain employs TRBV20-1 and TRBJ2-1; D possibly corresponds to TRBD2 (6 bases). CDR3 size: 17 residues. CDR1 is DFQATT and CDR2 is SNEGSKA in the germline V gene (reference sequence). The CDR3 region is CSARIFAASDRHNKQFF. CDR3 DNA sequence: TGCAGTGCTAGAATCTTTGCGGCTAGCGATAGACACAATAAGCAGTTCTTC.

In its sample, this clonotype was seen many times. This chain uses TRBV24-1 with TRBJ1-4, with D hard to call. The CDR3 has 18 amino acids. Deletions cut 9 bases from V and 12 bases from J, with 34 bases between. Germline loops: CDR1 KGHDR, CDR2 SFDVKD. The CDR3 nucleotides are TGTGCCACCGGCCACGCCTGCGACAAAAAAAGAAAAATGCCGGAACTGTTTTTT. It codes for CATGHACDKKRKMPELFF.

This clonotype has at least ten counts. The genes are TRBV12-3 or TRBV12-4 and TRBJ2-3; a possible D gene is TRBD2 (6 bases). Trimming cost V 4 bases and J 5 bases, with 13 bases left between them. The CDR3 length is 14 residues. DNA for the CDR3: TGTGCCAGCAGTTACTCAGCGGGCCAAGATACGCAGTATTTT. It translates to CASSYSAGQDTQYF.

This clonotype appeared many times. The V call is TRBV14, the J call TRBJ2-1; no clear D gene. Germline V CDR1 and CDR2: SGHDN, FVKESK. The V end lost 4 bases, the J end lost 0 bases, and 10 bases lay between the germline ends. This CDR3 has 15 residues. CDR3 bases: TGTGCCAGCAGCCGGGCTTCAAGCTCCTACAATGAGCAGTTCTTC. The encoded protein is CASSRASSSYNEQFF.

This clonotype was observed many times. This may come from a read error, since a much larger clone is one base off. This chain links TRBV6-2 or TRBV6-3 with TRBJ2-1; D call uncertain. The CDR3 sequence is 11 residues long. Germline V gene sequence: CDR1 MNHEY, CDR2 SVGEGT. V gave up 4 bases and J gave up 4 bases, with 2 bases separating them. The CDR3 loop is CASSFYNEQFF. DNA for the CDR3: TGTGCCAGCAGTTTTTACAATGAGCAGTTCTTC.

V gene TRBV5-1 combines with J gene TRBJ2-1, with 9 positions matching TRBD2. CDR1 is SGHRS, CDR2 YFSETQ, per germline. CDR3 size: 15 residues. The trim removed 2 bases at V and 5 bases at J, leaving 5 bases unmatched. The DNA for the CDR3 is TGCGCCAGCAGCTTCTCACCTAGCGGGGACAATGAGCAGTTCTTC. Protein: CASSFSPSGDNEQFF.

This clonotype was recorded many times. The chain links TRBV11-2 to TRBJ1-4, with TRBD1 matching 7 bases. The CDR3 has 17 residues. CDR1 and CDR2 (germline): SGHAT, FQNNGV. V shed 7 bases and J 7 bases; nucleotides not matched to a gene: 18. For the CDR3, the DNA is TGTGCCAGCAACGCGAATATAAGACAGGGTTCACGTGAAAAACTGTTTTTT. Amino acids: CASNANIRQGSREKLFF.

Many counts were recorded for this clonotype. J is TRBJ1-4 and V is TRBV6-6; D possibly corresponds to TRBD1 (5 bases). Germline CDR1 reads MNHNY; CDR2 reads SVGAGI (reference sequence). The CDR3 spans 14 residues. Trimming removed 5 bases at V and 4 bases at J, with 11 bases between. DNA of the CDR3: TGTGCCAGCAGTCCGGCAGGGCTTAATGAAAAACTGTTTTTT. This translates into CASSPAGLNEKLFF.

This clonotype has at least ten counts. This rearrangement joins TRBV20-1 to TRBJ2-3, with 12 bases identical to TRBD2. CDR3 length: 15 amino acids. CDR1 and CDR2 from the germline V gene are DFQATT and SNEGSKA (reference sequence). V lost 4 bases and J lost 6; bases outside the gene matches: 8. The CDR3 here is CSATLAGGPGDTQYF. The CDR3 DNA reads TGCAGTGCTACTCTAGCGGGAGGGCCAGGGGATACGCAGTATTTT.

This clonotype was observed at least ten times. The rearrangement joins TRBV5-1 to TRBJ2-1, with a weak D call TRBD1 (6 bases). From germline, CDR1 is SGHRS and CDR2 YFSETQ. There are 14 residues in the CDR3. Trimming cost V 6 bases and J 2 bases, with 12 bases left between them. CDR3 DNA: TGCGCCAGCAAGGGGGACCCCACCTACAATGAGCAGTTCTTC. It is translated as CASKGDPTYNEQFF.